The 16 T cell receptor beta chains reported below all come from one sample, sequenced in a study of T-cell reconstitution after alpha-beta-depleted transplantation in children. Whole-study findings and limits: Expanded graft clones, several hundred of them, were reportedly the source of alpha-beta T cells about two months after transplant.

Unique molecular identifiers were built into the TCRbeta library. Via MiXCR, TCRdb re-called the PCR reads, giving one row per CDR3 protein. Counted here are about 32,000 distinct CDR3 sequences, about 6.7% occurring once; the ten biggest clones make up 25% to 35%. No antigen is known for these receptors. This sample comprised peripheral blood, obtained 60 days after TCRalphabeta/CD19-depleted stem cell transplant. The receptors stem from a child less than two years old who had a stem cell transplant for acute myeloid leukemia, so the T cells may come from the graft donor.

This clonotype was detected ten times or more. This chain uses TRBV7-9 with TRBJ2-2, with D maybe TRBD2 (6 bases). Trimming removed 6 bases from V and 3 bases from J, with 8 bases in between. The CDR3 totals 13 residues. The V gene's germline CDR1 is SEHNR and CDR2 FQNEAQ (reference sequence). The CDR3 nucleotides read TGTGCCAGCAGTTGGAGGGACACCGGGGAGCTGTTTTTT. Its translation: CASSWRDTGELFF.

V usage is TRBV6-5 and J usage is TRBJ1-5; weak D call: TRBD1 (5 bases). The CDR3 is 16 residues long. Germline CDR1 and CDR2: MNHEY and SVGAGI. V was pared by 6 bases and J by 0 bases, with 15 bases between. CDR3: CASSRGTEYSNQPQHF. In DNA, the CDR3 is TGTGCCAGCAGCCGCGGGACCGAATATAGCAATCAGCCCCAGCATTTT.

V and J are TRBV9 and TRBJ2-2; D may correspond to TRBD1 or TRBD2 (5 bases each). CDR3 length: 17 residues. Trimming took 4 bases from V and 7 from J, leaving 23 bases between them. Germline lookup yields CDR1 SGDLS and CDR2 YYNGEE. The CDR3 coding sequence is TGTGCCAGCAGCCCGGCCCCCCCCCGGGGCGCGGGCGGGGAGCTGTTTTTT. It codes for CASSPAPPRGAGGELFF.

This clonotype was seen at least ten times. The V and J genes are TRBV9 and TRBJ2-3; 8 bases fit TRBD2. In germline, CDR1 is SGDLS, CDR2 YYNGEE. The CDR3 has 16 residues. Trimming cost V 0 bases and J 5 bases; bases outside gene matches: 8. CDR3 DNA: TGTGCCAGCAGCGTAGCTCCCGGGGGACTAGGAGATACGCAGTATTTT. This translates into CASSVAPGGLGDTQYF.

This clonotype was observed many times. At one end the junction does not follow the germline gene, possibly because of a read error. This chain's CDR3 is CASSVRDF. In DNA form, the CDR3 reads TGTGCCAGCAGCGTTCGAGACTTC. J is TRBJ1-2 and V is TRBV9; unclear D gene. The CDR3 spans 8 residues. Germline CDR1 is SGDLS and CDR2 is YYNGEE.

This clonotype counts as medium-sized. The V gene is TRBV21-1, the J gene TRBJ1-2. TRBV21-1 is a pseudogene. CDR3 length: 15 amino acids. CDR3 nucleotide sequence: TGTGCCAGCGTCGTAGCAGGCCGTCCAGCCTATGGCTACACCTTC. Translating gives CASVVAGRPAYGYTF.

This clonotype appeared many times. This chain links TRBV19 with TRBJ2-7; D might be TRBD1 or TRBD2, each matching 5 bases. Germline V CDR1 and CDR2: LNHDA, SQIVND (reference sequence). CDR3 size: 12 residues. V was clipped by 5 bases and J by 12 bases, with 17 bases between them. The CDR3 nucleotides read TGTGCCAGTAGTGGGACCGGATTTCGGCTGTACTTC. It specifies CASSGTGFRLYF.

This clonotype was detected many times. CDR3 residues: CASSFETDRRGEKLFF. Written as DNA, the CDR3 is TGCGCCAGCAGCTTCGAGACCGACAGGAGGGGCGAAAAACTGTTTTTT. V gene TRBV5-1 combines with J gene TRBJ1-4; tentative D call: TRBD1 (6 bases). In germline, CDR1 is SGHRS, CDR2 YFSETQ. Deletions cut 2 bases from V and 8 bases from J, with 19 bases between. The CDR3 is 16 residues long.

On this clonotype itself: This sequence may be a read error, since a much larger clone differs from it by one base. The chain is built from TRBV9 and TRBJ2-3; either TRBD1 or TRBD2 may supply D (5 bases each). The germline V gene has CDR1 SGDLS and CDR2 YYNGEE. The CDR3 length is 15 residues. As DNA, the CDR3 is TGTGACAGCAGCCCGAGGGGTCTTCCCGCAGATACGCAGTATTTT. Amino acid sequence: CDSSPRGLPADTQYF.

This clonotype was recorded many times. The V call is TRBV20-1, the J call TRBJ1-1; TRBD1 aligns across 7 bases. V lost 4 bases to trimming and J lost 0 bases; unmatched junction nucleotides: 8. Germline V gene lookup returns CDR1 DFQATT and CDR2 SNEGSKA (reference sequence). The CDR3 has 15 amino acids. DNA of the CDR3: TGCAGTGCTACGTCAGGGGGGGGCTTGAACACTGAAGCTTTCTTT. Translation: CSATSGGGLNTEAFF.

This clonotype was seen ten or more times. The chain links TRBV4-3 to TRBJ1-4; the D is unclear. Deletions cut 9 bases from V and 3 bases from J, with 8 bases between. The CDR3 covers 12 residues. Germline V lookup: CDR1 LGHNA, CDR2 YSLEER. CDR3 protein: CASSVSNEKLFF. The CDR3 DNA is TGCGCCAGTTCGGTATCTAATGAAAAACTGTTTTTT.

This clonotype occurred many times. This chain links TRBV4-3 with TRBJ1-2; D gene uncertain. This CDR3 contains 16 residues. CDR1 is LGHNA and CDR2 is YSLEER in the germline V gene. V was pared by 0 bases and J by 0 bases, with 11 bases between. For the CDR3, the DNA is TGCGCCAGCAGCCAAGATGGGAGGCCGGCTAACTATGGCTACACCTTC. Protein sequence: CASSQDGRPANYGYTF.

Judged by abundance, this clonotype is medium-sized. V gene TRBV28 combines with J gene TRBJ2-7, with D perhaps matching TRBD1 or TRBD2 (6 bases each). Deletions cut 5 bases from V and 2 bases from J, with 25 bases between. This CDR3 region has 18 residues. The V gene's germline CDR1 is MDHEN and CDR2 SYDVKM. The CDR3 coding sequence is TGTGCCAGCAGTCCCCCCACCGGGGGCGCCGGCCCTACCTACGAGCAGTACTTC. Translating gives CASSPPTGGAGPTYEQYF.

Many counts were recorded for this clonotype. The genes are TRBV27 and TRBJ2-7; 9 bases agree with TRBD1. This CDR3 has 18 amino acids. Germline assignment: CDR1 MNHEY and CDR2 SMNVEV (reference sequence). V gave up 6 bases and J gave up 5 bases; unmatched junction bases: 20. The DNA for the CDR3 is TGTGCCAGCAGCCCCACTACAGGGGGCCACTACCGTAGGAACGAGCAGTACTTC. Its translation is CASSPTTGGHYRRNEQYF.

The sample holds many counts of this clonotype. The gene calls are TRBV5-1 and TRBJ2-7, with 8 bases lining up with TRBD1. J gave up 4 bases and V 5 bases, and 11 bases lay outside the gene matches. This CDR3 is 15 amino acids long. Per germline, CDR1 SGHRS and CDR2 YFSETQ. The CDR3 spells CASRLNGQGIYEQYF. The CDR3 nucleotides are TGCGCCAGCAGGCTAAATGGACAGGGCATTTACGAGCAGTACTTC.

This clonotype was observed at least ten times. The gene calls are TRBV12-3 or TRBV12-4 and TRBJ2-6; D unresolved. CDR3 length equals 14 residues. Trimming stripped 6 bases from V and 0 bases from J, with 6 bases between. The CDR3 nucleotides are TGTGCCAGCAGCCGTTACTCTGGGGCCAACGTCCTGACTTTC. It is translated as CASSRYSGANVLTF.